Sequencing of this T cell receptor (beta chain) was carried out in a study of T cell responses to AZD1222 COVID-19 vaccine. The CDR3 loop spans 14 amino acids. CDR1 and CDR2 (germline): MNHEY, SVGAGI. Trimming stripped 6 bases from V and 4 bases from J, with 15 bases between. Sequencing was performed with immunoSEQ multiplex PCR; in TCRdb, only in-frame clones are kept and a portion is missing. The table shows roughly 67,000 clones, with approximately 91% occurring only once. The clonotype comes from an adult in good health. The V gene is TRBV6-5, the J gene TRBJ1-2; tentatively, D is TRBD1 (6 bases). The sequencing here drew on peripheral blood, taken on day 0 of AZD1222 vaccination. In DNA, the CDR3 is TGTGCCAGCAGAACCGACAGGAGCAGCTATGGCTACACCTTC. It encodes CASRTDRSSYGYTF.